Described below is a single T cell receptor (beta chain) sequence and its context. Its target antigen remains unknown. The junction departs from germline at one end; a sequencing error may be responsible. This sample was included in a study of tumor-infiltrating lymphocytes in primary liver carcinoma (dated by TCRdb to about 2017). Regarding the research as a whole: A few patients with histopathologically diagnosed primary liver carcinoma underwent surgical resection in China between November 2015 and March 2016. Of the five patients, three men and two women aged 30 to 69 years, four had hepatocellular carcinoma and one had combined HCC and intrahepatic cholangiocarcinoma. The five patients had tumors of stage T1-T3 N0M0, with maximum diameters ranging from roughly 4 to 11 cm. Samples yielded roughly 3.5 to 7.13 million productive TCRbeta reads; read depth did not differ significantly between tissue types. For each liver tumor, the study sampled five regions along with adjacent normal tissue and blood, and applied TCRbeta repertoire sequencing, expression microarrays and whole-exome sequencing. A total of roughly 35 specimens from 5 patients underwent TCRbeta repertoire sequencing, comprising about 25 tumor regions, 5 adjacent noncancerous liver tissues and 5 peripheral blood samples. Technical replicate repertoires showed high reproducibility, with mean shared-clone rates approximately 0.87 and correlation coefficients above 0.95.

Spanning cysteine to phenylalanine, the CDR3 consists of 16 amino acids. Of all the DNA, just the CDR3 is kept, 48 bases in frame from base 1. The research as a whole found: Because the samples were bulk and unsorted, CD4+ and CD8+ T cell repertoires could not be compared. The study included only five patients, and the authors note findings should be validated in a larger study. The top 250 clones accounted for a significantly greater share of the repertoire in tumors than in blood (p = 0.039). Only the TCR beta chain was sequenced, so true repertoire diversity is likely underestimated because unpaired alpha chains were not captured. Consistent with antigen-driven expansion, pairs of tumor regions showed higher repertoire overlap (mean roughly 36%) than either tumor-adjacent pairs (about 17%) or tumor-blood pairs (around 15%).

RNA from unsorted whole blood was extracted with TRIzol reagent, and germline DNA was obtained with the DNeasy Blood & Tissue kit. Chronic HBV infection was present in the patients, and the patients were treatment-naive at sampling. Around 4 milliliters of peripheral blood were collected into K2EDTA tubes before surgery. TCRbeta-specific cDNA was reverse-transcribed from around 0.45 ug total RNA using a constant-region primer and ProtoScript II reverse transcriptase. The TCRbeta libraries were prepared through three rounds of nested multiplex PCR following a slightly modified ARM-PCR procedure. Each of the first two PCR rounds ran for approximately 9 cycles using multiplex TRBV1-TRBV30 forward primers together with a Cbeta reverse primer. Sample barcodes and Illumina adapters were added in a final 25-cycle PCR with Deep VentR polymerase. Before sequencing, amplicons of 200-500 bp were gel-purified using a QIAquick gel extraction kit. TCRbeta amplicons were sequenced on an Illumina HiSeq 2500 with 250-bp paired-end reads. In the authors' own workflow: Quality trimming of reads was performed with Trimmomatic v0.33, and paired reads were merged with FLASH v1.2.11 so that full CDR3 sequences could be recovered. MiGEC v1.2.1b assigned V, D and J germline segments to the rearranged TCRbeta sequences. Clonotype statistics, along with Shannon-Wiener diversity indices, were calculated using VDJtools v1.0.0. To cut down on sampling bias, every analysis after diversity analysis relied on just the 250 most abundant clonotypes from each sample. TCRdb trimmed the raw reads at Q25, called clones with MiXCR and kept productive beta chains. One record per CDR3 amino acid sequence lists the most common genes and DNA. The V and J calls reflect TCRdb's pipeline rather than the authors' work. This sample is represented by 300,000 to 400,000 distinct CDR3 sequences; less than 70% of them were singletons. Of the sample, about 6.1% is held by the ten largest clones.

Sequenced input: peripheral blood. The clonotype comes from a man aged 40-49 years with primary liver carcinoma and hepatitis B virus infection. The chain is encoded by TRBV12-3 or TRBV12-4 joined to TRBJ2-5, and 9 junctional nucleotides match TRBD2. The CDR3 has the sequence CASSLSEASGMETRYF. The DNA sequence follows: TGTGCCAGCAGCCTGTCGGAGGCTAGCGGGATGGAGACCCGGTACTTC.